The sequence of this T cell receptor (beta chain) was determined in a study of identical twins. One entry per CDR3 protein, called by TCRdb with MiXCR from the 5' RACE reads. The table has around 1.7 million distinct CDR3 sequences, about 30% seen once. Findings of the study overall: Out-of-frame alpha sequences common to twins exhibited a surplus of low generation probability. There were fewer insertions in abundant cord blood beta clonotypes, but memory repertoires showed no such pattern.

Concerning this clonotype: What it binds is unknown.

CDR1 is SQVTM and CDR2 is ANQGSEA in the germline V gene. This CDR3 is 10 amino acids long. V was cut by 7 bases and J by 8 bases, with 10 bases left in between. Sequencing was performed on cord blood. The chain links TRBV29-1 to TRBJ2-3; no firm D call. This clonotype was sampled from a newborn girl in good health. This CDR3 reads CSAKTSTQYF. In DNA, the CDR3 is TGCAGCGCTAAGACGTCTACGCAGTATTTT.